This entry lists 23 T cell receptor beta chains sequenced from one sample in a study of blood T cell repertoires in COVID-19. Assay: immunoSEQ multiplex PCR; the TCRdb copy retains only in-frame clones and omits some. The table records roughly 210,000 clones, around 80% of them present only once. The specimen sequenced was peripheral blood. The source is a woman of 80 years or more with COVID-19, enrolled during active disease.

V usage is TRBV7-2 and J usage is TRBJ1-1; 7 positions match TRBD1. Germline loops: CDR1 SGHTA, CDR2 FQGNSA. The CDR3 spans 17 residues. V trimming: 1 base; J trimming: 6 bases; junction bases outside the gene matches: 14. The CDR3 spells CASSLVVRRGGFSEAFF. As DNA, the CDR3 is TGTGCCAGCAGCTTAGTTGTTCGGCGAGGGGGCTTTTCTGAAGCTTTCTTT.

This chain connects TRBV5-1 to TRBJ2-5; D is possibly TRBD2 (5 bases). The germline V gene encodes CDR1 SGHRS and CDR2 YFSETQ. V lost 2 bases and J lost 5, with 19 bases in between. CDR3 length equals 16 residues. The CDR3 reads CASSFAGLGGAETQYF. The CDR3 DNA sequence: TGCGCCAGCAGCTTCGCGGGCCTCGGCGGTGCTGAGACCCAGTACTTC.

The J gene is TRBJ1-1, the V gene TRBV7-9; 8 bases align to TRBD1. CDR1 is SEHNR, CDR2 FQNEAQ, per germline (reference sequence). This CDR3 is built from 16 residues. Trimming took 0 bases from V and 3 from J; bases not matched to a gene: 6. Here the CDR3 DNA reads TGTGCCAGCAGCTTAGCGCTGACAGGGGCCGACACTGAAGCTTTCTTT. This codes for CASSLALTGADTEAFF.

This clone has only a few counts. The chain links TRBV7-8 to TRBJ2-1, with unresolved D. V lost 1 base, J lost 3 bases, and 7 bases lay in between. This CDR3 spans 14 amino acids. Germline CDR1 reads SGHVS; CDR2 reads FQNEAQ. DNA for the CDR3: TGTGCCAGCAGCTTAGAACAGAACTACAATGAGCAGTTCTTC. Amino acid sequence: CASSLEQNYNEQFF.

The chain joins TRBV7-9 to TRBJ1-5; D remains ambiguous. Per germline, CDR1 SEHNR and CDR2 FQNEAQ (reference sequence). The CDR3 is 13 residues long. The ends were cut back, 6 bases at V and 2 bases at J, with 8 bases in the middle. DNA for the CDR3: TGTGCCAGCAGTTCGTCAGGCAATCAGCCCCAGCATTTT. Encoded protein: CASSSSGNQPQHF.

The genes are TRBV18 and TRBJ2-7, with TRBD1 identical over 7 bases. V dropped 3 bases and J dropped 0; count of bases not matched to a gene: 5. This CDR3 spans 15 amino acids. CDR1 and CDR2 (germline): KGHSH, LQKENI. CDR3 sequence (DNA): TGTGCCAGCTCACCTTCGACAGGGATCTCCTACGAGCAGTACTTC. It translates to CASSPSTGISYEQYF. Looking up the rest from reference TRBV18 and TRBJ2-7 gives the full variable domain: NAGVMQNPRHLVRRRGQEARLRCSPMKGHSHVYWYRQLPEEGLKFMVYLQKENIIDESGMPKERFSAEFPKEGPSILRIQQVVRGDSAAYFCASSPSTGISYEQYFGPGTRLTVT.

This sequence joins TRBV5-1 and TRBJ2-7; 8 nucleotides agree with TRBD2. V dropped 3 bases and J dropped 10; count of bases not matched to a gene: 18. The CDR3 has 16 residues. Germline CDR1 is SGHRS and CDR2 is YFSETQ. Here the CDR3 reads CASSSVVAGSTGAQYF. The CDR3 nucleotides are TGCGCCAGCAGCTCGGTGGTAGCGGGATCCACCGGAGCCCAGTACTTC.

The chain couples TRBV5-1 to TRBJ1-6; D remains unclear. Looked up from germline, CDR1 is SGHRS and CDR2 is YFSETQ. The CDR3 totals 16 residues. V lost 0 bases, J lost 0 bases, and 7 bases lay in between. CDR3 sequence: CASSLVASSYNSPLHF. CDR3 bases: TGCGCCAGCAGCTTGGTCGCTAGCTCCTATAATTCACCCCTCCACTTT.

The V call is TRBV10-1, the J call TRBJ2-5; D is unclear. Germline V gene lookup returns CDR1 WNHNN and CDR2 SYGVQD (reference sequence). This CDR3 spans 13 amino acids. Trimming took off 3 bases at V and 4 bases at J, with 9 bases between the two ends. The CDR3 region is CASSESLVETQYF. The DNA of the CDR3 is TGCGCCAGCAGTGAATCGCTAGTAGAGACCCAGTACTTC.

The chain recombines TRBV11-2 with TRBJ1-4; perhaps TRBD1 as D (6 bases). Looked up from germline, CDR1 is SGHAT and CDR2 is FQNNGV. Trimming took 5 bases from V and 4 from J, leaving 17 bases between them. The CDR3 is 16 amino acids. CDR3 protein: CASSIIAGQLNEKLFF. The CDR3 nucleotides are TGTGCCAGCAGCATTATAGCAGGACAGCTTAATGAAAAACTGTTTTTT.

The DNA for the CDR3 is TGTGCCAGTAGTTCATCCTCCACAGGGAGCTATGGCTACACCTTC. Translating it yields CASSSSSTGSYGYTF. The chain joins TRBV19 to TRBJ1-2, with a weak D call TRBD1 (6 bases). The CDR3 loop spans 15 amino acids. V was shortened by 5 bases and J by 4 bases, with 17 bases between the two germline ends. Germline V gives CDR1 LNHDA, CDR2 SQIVND (reference sequence).

The J gene is TRBJ2-5, the V gene TRBV11-2; the match to TRBD2 covers 8 bases. V shed 4 bases and J 4 bases; nucleotides not matched to a gene: 11. From germline, CDR1 is SGHAT and CDR2 FQNNGV. The length of the CDR3 is 16 residues. CDR3 sequence: CASSSAGGAGRETQYF. The CDR3 nucleotides are TGTGCCAGCAGCTCAGCCGGGGGGGCCGGACGAGAGACCCAGTACTTC.

The chain joins TRBV7-9 to TRBJ1-2, with 7 bases that match TRBD1. Trimming cost V 4 bases and J 7 bases; bases outside gene matches: 9. The CDR3 covers 14 residues. Germline V gives CDR1 SEHNR, CDR2 FQNEAQ (reference sequence). CDR3 nucleotides: TGTGCCAGCAGCTCTGGAGAGGGGGCGCGTGGCTACACCTTC. Translated, it gives CASSSGEGARGYTF.

The chain joins TRBV5-4 to TRBJ1-6; 8 nucleotides match TRBD1. J lost 8 bases, V lost 0 bases, and 4 bases had no gene match. The V gene's germline CDR1 is SGHNT and CDR2 YYREEE (reference sequence). The CDR3 loop spans 15 amino acids. In DNA, the CDR3 is TGTGCCAGCAGCTTGGGGCAGGGGGCATATTCACCCCTCCACTTT. The encoded protein is CASSLGQGAYSPLHF.

The chain carries TRBV5-8 and TRBJ1-5; D is possibly TRBD1 (6 bases). This CDR3 comprises 14 residues. V was shortened by 4 bases and J by 6 bases, with 14 bases between the two germline ends. Germline-derived CDR1 and CDR2 are SGHTS and YDEGEE. DNA of the CDR3: TGTGCCAGCAGCAGAACAGGGTCTGCTCAGCCCCAGCATTTT. Encoded protein: CASSRTGSAQPQHF.

The rearrangement links TRBV7-2 to TRBJ1-1; D not resolved. The germline V gene encodes CDR1 SGHTA and CDR2 FQGNSA. V lost 2 bases to trimming and J lost 0 bases, with 7 bases between them. The CDR3 contains 14 residues. The CDR3 region is CASSLTQMNTEAFF. CDR3 nucleotides: TGTGCCAGCAGCTTAACACAAATGAACACTGAAGCTTTCTTT.

The chain has TRBV24-1 and TRBJ2-1; D might be TRBD2 (5 bases). Looked up from germline, CDR1 is KGHDR and CDR2 is SFDVKD. The CDR3 is made up of 11 amino acids. Between the trimmed V and J ends, which lost 9 bases and 10 bases, there was a span of 12 bases. The CDR3 region has the DNA TGTGCCACCGGCCAACCGGGAGAGCAGTTCTTC. Amino acid sequence: CATGQPGEQFF.

The gene calls are TRBV7-2 and TRBJ2-7, with 9 positions matching TRBD2. The CDR3 consists of 13 residues. The ends lost 6 bases at V and 3 bases at J; junction bases unmatched: 3. The germline CDR1 and CDR2 sequences are SGHTA and FQGNSA. CDR3 sequence reads: CASSRAGGYEQYF. Here the CDR3 DNA reads TGTGCCAGCAGTAGAGCGGGGGGCTACGAGCAGTACTTC.

The chain uses TRBV21-1 and TRBJ1-5; the D segment call TRBD1 is taken from the table without a DNA check. TRBV21-1 is a documented pseudogene. The CDR3 is 21 residues long. The CDR3 coding sequence is TGTGCCAGCAGCAAAAACAGGGTCCAAAACGAGGTCGCGGCAGAGTGTCAGCCCCAGCATTTT. It translates to CASSKNRVQNEVAAECQPQHF.

The chain has TRBV7-9 and TRBJ1-5, with unresolved D. The CDR3 runs 12 residues. The V and J ends lost 4 bases and 5 bases respectively, with 6 bases between them. Looked up from germline, CDR1 is SEHNR and CDR2 is FQNEAQ (reference sequence). The CDR3 is CASSYRDQPQHF. The CDR3 nucleotides are TGTGCCAGCAGCTACAGAGATCAGCCCCAGCATTTT.

The chain uses TRBV7-8 and TRBJ1-1; D is unresolved. Per germline, CDR1 SGHVS and CDR2 FQNEAQ. V lost 1 base to trimming and J lost 4 bases, with 10 bases between them. The CDR3 consists of 14 residues. This CDR3 reads CASSLGRVGTEAFF. Written as DNA, the CDR3 is TGTGCCAGCAGCTTAGGGAGAGTGGGCACTGAAGCTTTCTTT.

The chain employs TRBV4-2 and TRBJ2-5; 8 bases are a match to TRBD2. The germline V gene encodes CDR1 LGHNA and CDR2 YNFKEQ. There are 17 residues in the CDR3. V gave up 0 bases and J gave up 1 base; unmatched junction bases: 7. CDR3 sequence reads: CASSQDPSGGFQETQYF. CDR3 nucleotide sequence: TGTGCCAGCAGCCAAGACCCCAGCGGGGGCTTCCAAGAGACCCAGTACTTC.

The rearrangement uses TRBV11-1 and TRBJ1-1; D unresolved. This CDR3 contains 15 residues. Germline V gives CDR1 SGHAT, CDR2 FQDESV (reference sequence). Trimming removed 0 bases at V and 3 bases at J, with 11 bases between. The CDR3 loop is CASSLASTQYTEAFF. The CDR3 nucleotides read TGTGCCAGCAGCTTAGCGTCCACACAGTACACTGAAGCTTTCTTT.